The 8 T cell receptor beta chains in this list originate from one sample, sequenced in a study of cytomegalovirus exposure and HLA in healthy donors. PCR employed 60 Vbeta and 13 Jbeta primers. The table came from immunoSEQ multiplex PCR; TCRdb's copy has only in-frame clones and leaves some out. This table holds more than 85,000 clones, 83% found once. Material for sequencing was PBMCs. Receptors were obtained from a man between 18 and 35 years old in good health and CMV-seronegative.

In its sample, this clone was seen once. The V gene is TRBV6-5, the J gene TRBJ1-1, with TRBD1 matching over 7 bases. This CDR3 contains 14 residues. V was pared by 0 bases and J by 7 bases, with 5 bases of the junction left unmatched. Germline-derived CDR1 and CDR2 are MNHEY and SVGAGI. Here the CDR3 DNA reads TGTGCCAGCAGTTACTCATCCGGACAGGATGAAGCTTTCTTT. Translation: CASSYSSGQDEAFF.

This clone showed up just a few times. V gene TRBV5-4 combines with J gene TRBJ1-2, with TRBD1 matching 10 bases. The ends lost 4 bases at V and 6 bases at J; junction bases unmatched: 12. The germline CDR1 and CDR2 sequences are SGHNT and YYREEE (reference sequence). The CDR3 totals 16 residues. The CDR3 loop is CASSSARDRGGHGYTF. CDR3 bases: TGTGCCAGCAGCAGTGCCCGGGACAGGGGAGGACATGGCTACACCTTC.

The chain combines TRBV6-5 with TRBJ2-7, with 8 bases that match TRBD1. V dropped 6 bases and J dropped 2; count of bases not matched to a gene: 9. Germline values: CDR1 MNHEY, CDR2 SVGAGI. The CDR3 has 15 amino acids. As DNA, the CDR3 is TGTGCCAGCAGCCCACCTGACAGGGGCCCCTACGAGCAGTACTTC. As protein: CASSPPDRGPYEQYF.

In its sample, this clone was seen once. The chain has TRBV27 and TRBJ2-3; D unresolved. Looked up from germline, CDR1 is MNHEY and CDR2 is SMNVEV (reference sequence). With 3 bases removed from V and 0 bases from J, the gap between germline ends came to 10 bases. CDR3 size: 15 residues. The CDR3 nucleotides read TGTGCCAGCAGTTTTGGTATTACTAGCACAGATACGCAGTATTTT. Its translation: CASSFGITSTDTQYF.

The chain joins TRBV7-9 to TRBJ1-1; 7 positions agree with TRBD1. The CDR3 has 14 amino acids. CDR1 and CDR2 (germline): SEHNR, FQNEAQ (reference sequence). J gave up 1 base and V 5 bases, and 4 bases lay outside the gene matches. CDR3 in DNA: TGTGCCAGCAGCCGAGGGACAGAGAACACTGAAGCTTTCTTT. Translated: CASSRGTENTEAFF.

This chain uses TRBV7-9 with TRBJ2-3; maybe TRBD2 (6 bases). This CDR3 has 15 residues. Trimming pared 3 bases from V and 0 bases from J, leaving 10 bases between. The germline V gene has CDR1 SEHNR and CDR2 FQNEAQ (reference sequence). CDR3 residues: CASSFSGVSTDTQYF. CDR3 DNA: TGTGCCAGCAGCTTTTCGGGGGTGAGCACAGATACGCAGTATTTT.

This clone appeared a few times. This chain links TRBV19 with TRBJ2-4, with 9 positions matching TRBD1. Germline values: CDR1 LNHDA, CDR2 SQIVND (reference sequence). The trim removed 6 bases at V and 5 bases at J, leaving 8 bases unmatched. This CDR3 contains 15 residues. The DNA for the CDR3 is TGTGCCAGTAGCCTACAGGGGGCAAACGAAAACATTCAGTACTTC. Amino acids: CASSLQGANENIQYF.

The chain uses TRBV6-5 and TRBJ2-7; D is unresolved. The CDR3 covers 15 residues. V lost 4 bases to trimming and J lost 3 bases, with 16 bases between them. Per germline, CDR1 MNHEY and CDR2 SVGAGI. CDR3 region: CASSLTSDSFYEQYF. The CDR3 DNA is TGTGCCAGCAGTTTAACCAGTGATTCCTTCTACGAGCAGTACTTC.